This T cell receptor (beta chain) originates from a study of T cells after yellow fever vaccination (dated by TCRdb to the late 2010s). Broadly, across the study: The SMART-Seq v4 Ultra Low Input RNA kit was used to prepare libraries from fractions with low cell numbers. Bulk TCR alpha and beta repertoires were sequenced longitudinally to track T-cell clones before and after primary and booster YFV17D yellow fever vaccination. Two healthy male donors, one aged 18 to 30 and one aged 30 to 40 years, were included in the cohort. Blood was drawn at multiple timepoints before and after primary and secondary immunization, with bulk PBMC replicates and cell subsets isolated. Overall study outcomes, separate from this receptor: The study included only two donors, which limits how far the findings can be generalized. Computational filtering was needed because FACS-sorted repertoires could contain abundant contaminating clonotypes from the bulk population. Compared with the primary T-cell response, the secondary T-cell response was weaker but faster, peaking on day 5 rather than day 15. A small share of clonotypes occurred in both CD4 and CD8 compartments, likely arising from convergent recombination. Most clones expanded after primary vaccination were re-detected after the booster (almost 98% of CD4 and around 88% of CD8), suggesting broad memory maintenance.

TCRdb lists the instrument as Illumina NovaSeq 6000. TCR cDNA was made using 5'RACE template switching, a step that added a universal primer site and unique molecular identifiers. Priming of cDNA synthesis was performed from both the TCR alpha and TCR beta constant segments. Two PCR steps were used to amplify libraries, with sample barcodes and sequencing adapters being added in the second step. Sequencing of the libraries was done on either Illumina HiSeq 2500 (2x100 bp) or NovaSeq (2x150 bp). On the study's bioinformatics: MIGEC handled demultiplexing of reads and collapsing into UMI consensus sequences, while MiXCR performed V(D)J alignment. Vaccine-responding clonotypes were defined with edgeR using replicate PBMC samples, requiring FDR below 0.01 and a log2 fold change above 5 up to day 15. Each bulk clonotype was labeled CD4 or CD8 based on which sequenced repertoire, CD4 or CD8, contained the clonotype at higher abundance. TCRdb reprocessed the public reads (quality trimming at Q25 with fastp, clone calling with MiXCR) and kept in-frame beta chains. Rows with a matching CDR3 protein are joined into one entry that keeps the most common DNA and genes. In this record, the V and J calls reflect TCRdb's handling and not the investigators' own analysis. For this sample the table gives approximately 250,000 distinct CDR3 sequences, of which approximately 3.8% were detected only once. Around 19% of the sample is taken by the ten largest.

The sample's treatment or condition label, decoded: live attenuated yellow fever vaccine strain. At every blood-draw timepoint, two biological replicates of bulk PBMCs were collected. A standard Ficoll-Paque protocol was used to isolate PBMCs from peripheral blood. TriZol was used to extract RNA from bulk PBMCs, from CD4 and CD8 fractions, and from dextramer-positive and dextramer-negative fractions. This clonotype was seen ten or more times. Its antigen is currently not known. No clone much larger than this one lies a single base away; base qualities are absent. Reading from cysteine to phenylalanine, the CDR3 counts 14 amino acids. Kept here is only the CDR3 DNA, which spans 42 bases and is read in frame from base 1. In the germline V gene (reference sequence), CDR1 corresponds to DFQATT and CDR2 to SNEGSKA. Trimming removed 0 bases from V and 1 base from J, leaving 10 bases between the germline ends.

The receptor comes from a young man who received the YFV17D yellow fever vaccine. This receptor chain uses TRBV20-1 and TRBJ2-7, with no confidently assigned D gene. The material sequenced was PBMCs, taken 15 days after the yellow fever booster vaccination. The sequenced DNA is TGCAGTGCTAGAGATCCGGCGCATTCCTACGAGCAGTACTTC. Its protein is CSARDPAHSYEQYF.